This T cell receptor (beta chain) was captured by sequencing in a study of a mutant IDH1 vaccine in newly diagnosed glioma. The assay was immunoSEQ multiplex PCR, and TCRdb's table has in-frame clones only and misses some. This repertoire shows tens of thousands of clones, 75% to 95% found once; its top ten account for 2% to 2.5%. With regard to this clone: As yet, its antigen is unknown.

The CDR3 has 14 residues. The V end lost 2 bases, the J end lost 1 base, and 8 bases lay between the germline ends. Germline V gene data show CDR1 as MNHNS and CDR2 as SASEGT. Time point: week 11, during vaccination. Topical imiquimod accompanied each vaccine dose, which consisted of 300 ug of mutant IDH1 20-mer peptide. The sample was PBMCs, taken from a glioma patient whose treatment included an IDH1 peptide vaccine. This chain joins TRBV6-1 and TRBJ1-1; D uncertain. This sequence originates from a man in his forties or fifties with glioma. CDR3 sequence reads: CASSERGQNTEAFF. In DNA, the CDR3 is TGTGCCAGCAGTGAACGTGGGCAGAACACTGAAGCTTTCTTT.